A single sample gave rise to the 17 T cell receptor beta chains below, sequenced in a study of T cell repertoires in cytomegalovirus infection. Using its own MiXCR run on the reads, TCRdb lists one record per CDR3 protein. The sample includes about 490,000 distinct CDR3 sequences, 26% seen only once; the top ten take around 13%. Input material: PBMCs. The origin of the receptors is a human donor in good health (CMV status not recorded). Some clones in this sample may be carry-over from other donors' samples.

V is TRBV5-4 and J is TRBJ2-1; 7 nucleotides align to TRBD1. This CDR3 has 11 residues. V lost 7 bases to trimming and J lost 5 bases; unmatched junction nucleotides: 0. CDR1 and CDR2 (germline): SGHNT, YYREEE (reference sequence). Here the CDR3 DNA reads TGTGCCAGCCAGGGGGACAATGAGCAGTTCTTC. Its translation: CASQGDNEQFF.

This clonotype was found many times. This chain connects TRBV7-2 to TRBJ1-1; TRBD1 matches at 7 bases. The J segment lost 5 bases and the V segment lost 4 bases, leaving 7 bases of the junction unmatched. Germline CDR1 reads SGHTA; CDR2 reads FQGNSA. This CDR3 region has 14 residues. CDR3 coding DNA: TGTGCCAGCAGCTCCCGACAGGGACGGACTGAAGCTTTCTTT. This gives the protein CASSSRQGRTEAFF.

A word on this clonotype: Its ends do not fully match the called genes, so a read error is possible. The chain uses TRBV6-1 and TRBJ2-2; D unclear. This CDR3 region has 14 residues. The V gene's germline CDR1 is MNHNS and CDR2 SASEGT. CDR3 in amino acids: CASSERMNAGELFF. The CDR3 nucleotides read TGTGCCAGCAGTGAACGCATGAACGCCGGGGAGCTGTTTTTT.

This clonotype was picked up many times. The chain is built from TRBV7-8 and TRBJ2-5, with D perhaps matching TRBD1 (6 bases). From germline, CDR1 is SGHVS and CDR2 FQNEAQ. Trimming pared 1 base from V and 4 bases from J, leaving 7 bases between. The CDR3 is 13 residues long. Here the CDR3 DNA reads TGTGCCAGCAGCTTAGTGGGGGCAGAGACCCAGTACTTC. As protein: CASSLVGAETQYF.

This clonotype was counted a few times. The CDR3 nucleotides read TGTGCCAGCAGCCAAACAGGGGTTAGCACAGATACGCAGTATTTT. It codes for CASSQTGVSTDTQYF. J is TRBJ2-3 and V is TRBV6-1, with TRBD1 matching over 7 bases. The CDR3 contains 15 residues. Per the germline V gene, CDR1 is MNHNS and CDR2 is SASEGT. V lost 6 bases, J lost 0 bases, and 6 bases stayed unmatched.

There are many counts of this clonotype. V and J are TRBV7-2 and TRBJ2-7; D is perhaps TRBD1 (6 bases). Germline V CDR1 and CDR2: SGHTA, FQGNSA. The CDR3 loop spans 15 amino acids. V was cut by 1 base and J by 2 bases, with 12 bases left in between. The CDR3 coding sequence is TGTGCCAGCAGCTTAGGGTGGGGGCCTGCCTACGAGCAGTACTTC. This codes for CASSLGWGPAYEQYF.

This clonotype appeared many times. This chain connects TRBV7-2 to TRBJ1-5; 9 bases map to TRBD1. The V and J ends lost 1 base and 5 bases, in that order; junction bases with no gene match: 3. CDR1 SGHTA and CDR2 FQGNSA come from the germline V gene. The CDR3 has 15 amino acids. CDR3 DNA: TGTGCCAGCAGCTTAGGGACAGGGGCATATCAGCCCCAGCATTTT. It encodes CASSLGTGAYQPQHF.

This CDR3 is CASSPGPAIGIQYF. In DNA form, the CDR3 reads TGTGCCAGCTCACCAGGGCCAGCGATTGGCATTCAGTACTTC. The chain links TRBV18 to TRBJ2-4; D not certain. From germline, CDR1 is KGHSH and CDR2 LQKENI. V was clipped by 2 bases and J by 9 bases, with 14 bases between them. The CDR3 covers 14 residues.

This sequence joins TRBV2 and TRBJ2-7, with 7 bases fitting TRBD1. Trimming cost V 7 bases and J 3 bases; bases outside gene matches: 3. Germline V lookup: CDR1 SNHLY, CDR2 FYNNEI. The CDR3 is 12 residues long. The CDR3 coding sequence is TGTGCCAGCACCCGACAGGGCTACGAGCAGTACTTC. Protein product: CASTRQGYEQYF.

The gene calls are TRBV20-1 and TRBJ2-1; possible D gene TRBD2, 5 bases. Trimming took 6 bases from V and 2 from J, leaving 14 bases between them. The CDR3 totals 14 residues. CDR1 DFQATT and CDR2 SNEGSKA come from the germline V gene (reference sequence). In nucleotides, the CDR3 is TGCAGTGCCGAGCGGAGTTTAACCTACAATGAGCAGTTCTTC. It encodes CSAERSLTYNEQFF.

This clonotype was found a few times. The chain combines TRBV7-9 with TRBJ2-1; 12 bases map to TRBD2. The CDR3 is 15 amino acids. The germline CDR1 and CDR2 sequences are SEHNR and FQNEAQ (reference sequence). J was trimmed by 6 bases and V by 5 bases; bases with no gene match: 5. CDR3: CASSGRTSGINEQFF. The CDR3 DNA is TGTGCCAGCAGCGGTCGGACTAGCGGGATCAATGAGCAGTTCTTC.

The chain's CDR3 is CASWGQGYGYTF. DNA of the CDR3: TGTGCCAGCTGGGGGCAAGGCTATGGCTACACCTTC. This sequence joins TRBV25-1 and TRBJ1-2; tentative D call: TRBD1 (6 bases). V was shortened by 8 bases and J by 4 bases, with 11 bases between the two germline ends. The V gene's germline CDR1 is MGHDK and CDR2 SYGVNS. The CDR3 loop spans 12 amino acids.

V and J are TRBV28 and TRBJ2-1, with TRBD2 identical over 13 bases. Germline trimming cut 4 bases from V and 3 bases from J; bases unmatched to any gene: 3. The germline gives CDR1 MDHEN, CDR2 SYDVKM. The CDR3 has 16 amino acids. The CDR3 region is CASSWTSGRLYNEQFF. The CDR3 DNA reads TGTGCCAGCAGTTGGACTAGCGGGAGACTCTACAATGAGCAGTTCTTC. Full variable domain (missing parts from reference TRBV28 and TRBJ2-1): DVKVTQSSRYLVKRTGEKVFLECVQDMDHENMFWYRQDPGLGLRLIYFSYDVKMKEKGDIPEGYSVSREKKERFSLILESASTNQTSMYLCASSWTSGRLYNEQFFGPGTRLTVL.

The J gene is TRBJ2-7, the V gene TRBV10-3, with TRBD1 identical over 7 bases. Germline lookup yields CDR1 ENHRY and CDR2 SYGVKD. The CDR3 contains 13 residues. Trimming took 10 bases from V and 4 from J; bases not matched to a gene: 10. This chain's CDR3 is CATTGTAMYEQYF. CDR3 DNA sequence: TGTGCCACGACCGGGACAGCAATGTACGAGCAGTACTTC.

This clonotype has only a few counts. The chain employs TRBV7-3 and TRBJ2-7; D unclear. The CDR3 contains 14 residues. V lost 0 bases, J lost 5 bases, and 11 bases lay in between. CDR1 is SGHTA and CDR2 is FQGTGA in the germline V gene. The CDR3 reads CASSLTSGGNEQYF. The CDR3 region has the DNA TGTGCCAGCAGCTTAACCTCCGGTGGGAACGAGCAGTACTTC.

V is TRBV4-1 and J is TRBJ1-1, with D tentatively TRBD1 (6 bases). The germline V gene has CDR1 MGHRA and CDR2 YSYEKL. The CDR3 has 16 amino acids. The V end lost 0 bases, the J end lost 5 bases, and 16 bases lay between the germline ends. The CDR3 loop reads CASSQDLAGEGTEAFF. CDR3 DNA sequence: TGCGCCAGCAGCCAAGACTTGGCAGGGGAGGGGACTGAAGCTTTCTTT.

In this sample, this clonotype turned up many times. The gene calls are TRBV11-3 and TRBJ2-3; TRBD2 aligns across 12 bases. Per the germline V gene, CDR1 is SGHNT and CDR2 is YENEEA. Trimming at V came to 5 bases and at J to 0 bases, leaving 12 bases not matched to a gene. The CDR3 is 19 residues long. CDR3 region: CASSGWTLAGGPSTDTQYF. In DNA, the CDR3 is TGTGCCAGCAGCGGATGGACTCTAGCGGGAGGGCCTAGCACAGATACGCAGTATTTT.